This TCR beta chain was sequenced in a study of radiation and T cells in renal cell carcinoma. Time point in this sample: blood 4 weeks post-SBRT, at nephrectomy. Treatment in this sample: 15 Gy SBRT to primary tumor, nephrectomy 4 weeks later. This CDR3 region has 14 residues. Germline CDR1 and CDR2: LNHDA and SQIVND (reference sequence). The V and J ends lost 1 base and 9 bases, in that order; junction bases with no gene match: 6. TCRdb keeps only in-frame clones here, not all; method: immunoSEQ multiplex PCR. The repertoire includes around 64,000 clones, over 60% of them detected once, and 6.5% to 7.5% sits in the top ten.

The receptor comes from a man in his fifties or sixties with renal cell carcinoma. The specimen comprised blood, sampled from a patient whose treatment included radiotherapy and nephrectomy. The genes are TRBV19 and TRBJ2-1; 7 nucleotides align to TRBD1. The CDR3 DNA sequence: TGTGCCAGTAGTATAGGTCAGGGGGTAAGTGAGCAGTTCTTC. As protein: CASSIGQGVSEQFF. Supplemented by reference TRBV19 and TRBJ2-1, the full variable domain reads DGGITQSPKYLFRKEGQNVTLSCEQNLNHDAMYWYRQDPGQGLRLIYYSQIVNDFQKGDIAEGYSVSREKKESFPLTVTSAQKNPTAFYLCASSIGQGVSEQFFGPGTRLTVL.